A single sample is the source of the 12 T cell receptor beta chains below, sequenced in a study of molecular identifiers for immune sequencing clone quantification (dated by TCRdb to 2016 to 2018). Libraries came from PCR. Sequenced using a NextSeq 500. TCRdb took the public reads, trimmed them with fastp at Q25, ran MiXCR for clone calling and kept in-frame beta chains. Merged by CDR3 protein, the rows form single entries marked with the most common genes and DNA. For this sample there are under 350,000 distinct CDR3 sequences; roughly a quarter appear just once. The top ten clones comprise 0.65% to 0.75% of the sample. The sequencing sample was made of naive CD8+ T cells from blood, with Jurkat cell RNA spiked in. The sample's cell subset or site, from its label and the paper: FACS-sorted CD8+CD4-CCR7+CD45RA+ naive T cells. These TCRs come from a human donor in good health. Some libraries in this study had Jurkat cell RNA spiked in.

Only a few counts were recorded for this clonotype. V and J are TRBV6-2 or TRBV6-3 and TRBJ1-1; D is unresolved. The CDR3 consists of 15 residues. Germline-derived CDR1 and CDR2 are MNHEY and SVGEGT. V lost 2 bases and J 10 bases, leaving 20 bases between the germline ends. In DNA, the CDR3 is TGTGCCAGCAGTTACCCAGGAATAGGACCGACGGGAGCTTTCTTT. It is translated as CASSYPGIGPTGAFF.

This clonotype appeared a few times. This chain links TRBV7-8 with TRBJ2-1, with D unclear. Germline CDR1 SGHVS, CDR2 FQNEAQ. The V and J ends lost 0 bases and 5 bases respectively, with 5 bases between them. This CDR3 is built from 13 residues. The CDR3 loop is CASSLAKHNEQFF. The CDR3 region has the DNA TGTGCCAGCAGCTTAGCCAAACACAATGAGCAGTTCTTC.

This clonotype was counted between two and nine times. The chain carries TRBV30 and TRBJ2-7; no firm D call. The CDR3 has 13 residues. V shed 0 bases and J shed 3 bases, with 9 bases lying between them. Germline V gene sequence: CDR1 GTSNPN, CDR2 SVGIG (reference sequence). The CDR3 DNA sequence: TGTGCCTGGAGTGTACGGCACGGCTACGAGCAGTACTTC. It encodes CAWSVRHGYEQYF.

The CDR3 region has the DNA TGTGCCAGCACCCCCGGGACAGGGGTCTACGAGCAGTACTTC. Translated, it gives CASTPGTGVYEQYF. The chain couples TRBV12-3 or TRBV12-4 to TRBJ2-7, with 10 bases matching TRBD1. There are 14 residues in the CDR3. After removal of 7 bases from V and 3 bases from J, the junction contained 6 bases not matched to a gene.

The chain links TRBV28 to TRBJ2-7; 8 nucleotides agree with TRBD2. Germline V CDR1 and CDR2: MDHEN, SYDVKM. V trimming: 0 bases; J trimming: 0 bases; junction bases outside the gene matches: 10. This CDR3 spans 18 amino acids. The CDR3 DNA follows: TGTGCCAGCAGTTTATGGCCCGGGGGGGCGTCCAGCTCCTACGAGCAGTACTTC. Amino acid sequence: CASSLWPGGASSSYEQYF.

The chain employs TRBV12-3 or TRBV12-4 and TRBJ2-7, with D perhaps being TRBD1 or TRBD2 (5 bases each). This CDR3 is 17 amino acids long. V shed 5 bases and J shed 7 bases, with 27 bases lying between them. The CDR3 DNA follows: TGTGCCAGCAGTGCCAAGAGGGGTCGAGCTGAGCAATGGGAGCAGTACTTC. Translation gives CASSAKRGRAEQWEQYF.

Note on this clonotype: At one boundary the junction diverges from the germline segment, which might be a read error. The V call is TRBV19, the J call TRBJ2-7; 10 bases match TRBD1. The germline V gene has CDR1 LNHDA and CDR2 SQIVND (reference sequence). The CDR3 extends over 14 amino acids. CDR3 coding DNA: TGTGCCAGTAGTATCGGACAGGGGGTGTACGTGCAGTACTTC. It translates to CASSIGQGVYVQYF.

This clonotype was recorded a few times. This likely comes from a read error, as the CDR3 has no conserved phenylalanine or tryptophan at its end. This chain joins TRBV5-3 and TRBJ2-5; D remains ambiguous. TRBV5-3 is assigned to the ORF class and has an uncertain function. CDR3 size: 13 residues. The CDR3: CASSLAEQETQYL. The DNA of the CDR3 is TGTGCCAGCAGCTTGGCAGAACAAGAGACCCAGTACCTC.

This clonotype is a singleton in its sample. A clone one base away is much larger, so this may be a read error. The conserved final phenylalanine or tryptophan is absent from the CDR3, which likely points to a read error. V usage is TRBV6-6 and J usage is TRBJ1-1; no clear D gene. The CDR3 covers 12 residues. With 2 bases removed from V and 5 bases from J, the gap between germline ends came to 6 bases. Germline V lookup: CDR1 MNHNY, CDR2 SVGAGI (reference sequence). CDR3 loop: CASSYVGTEAFL. The CDR3 DNA sequence: TGTGCCAGCAGTTACGTCGGGACTGAAGCTTTCTTA.

The gene calls are TRBV12-3 or TRBV12-4 and TRBJ2-3; D remains unclear. Deletions cut 4 bases from V and 6 bases from J, with 5 bases between. CDR3 length: 11 amino acids. CDR3 residues: CASSYEDTQYF. The CDR3, as DNA: TGTGCCAGCAGTTACGAGGATACGCAGTATTTT.

This clonotype was counted many times. The chain couples TRBV20-1 to TRBJ1-1; D remains ambiguous. Germline CDR1 is DFQATT and CDR2 is SNEGSKA (reference sequence). The CDR3 runs 11 residues. V shed 3 bases and J shed 5 bases, with 7 bases lying between them. The CDR3 region is CSASWGTEAFF. The CDR3 DNA sequence: TGCAGTGCTAGCTGGGGAACTGAAGCTTTCTTT.

This clonotype was detected ten times or more. V usage is TRBV5-4 and J usage is TRBJ2-5; 9 bases agree with TRBD1. Trimming removed 4 bases from V and 4 bases from J; junction bases left unmatched: 8. The CDR3 loop spans 15 amino acids. The V gene's germline CDR1 is SGHNT and CDR2 YYREEE (reference sequence). This CDR3 is CASSVNRGRVETQYF. The CDR3 region has the DNA TGTGCCAGCAGCGTGAACAGGGGGCGCGTAGAGACCCAGTACTTC.